What follows describes a single TCR beta chain. The antigen is unknown. With 60 Vbeta and 13 Jbeta primers, the PCR was carried out. Profiling relied on immunoSEQ multiplex PCR, and the TCRdb table lists in-frame clones only, not all of them. The listing contains about 130,000 clones. This sample is part of a study of cytomegalovirus exposure and HLA in healthy donors. General study results and limits: Later, an analysis found that common viral pathogens appeared to be linked with several of the most significant clusters. Sequences of the TCR beta chain were said to predict the HLA-A and HLA-B alleles of most subjects accurately. Among immune exposure information, only CMV serostatus was available. Later work found that TCR association rates differed between HLA loci; DRB1 had the most and HLA-C the fewest.

V was cut by 5 bases and J by 0 bases, with 11 bases left in between. Germline V gene lookup returns CDR1 SGHVS and CDR2 FNYEAQ. The CDR3 totals 15 residues. This clonotype was sampled from an older woman in good health and CMV-seronegative. The material sequenced was PBMCs. The chain is built from TRBV7-6 and TRBJ2-1; unclear D gene. In nucleotides, the CDR3 is TGTGCCAGCAGCCCTACGGTTAGCTCCTACAATGAGCAGTTCTTC. This gives the protein CASSPTVSSYNEQFF.